Shown below are 14 T cell receptor beta chains from a single sample sequenced in a study of blood T cell repertoires in COVID-19. TCRdb's copy holds only in-frame clones and misses some; the assay was immunoSEQ multiplex PCR. Among 200,000 to 250,000 clones listed, under 90% were seen once. Sequenced sample: PBMCs or T cells enriched from blood (not recorded which). The receptors shown here come from a woman aged 40 to 55 who had been exposed to COVID-19.

This clone came up many times. The chain uses TRBV2 and TRBJ1-5; possibly TRBD1 for D (5 bases). CDR1 and CDR2 (germline): SNHLY, FYNNEI. Trimming removed 4 bases from V and 5 bases from J, with 9 bases in between. This CDR3 spans 13 amino acids. CDR3 protein: CASSVSRDQPQHF. For the CDR3, the DNA is TGTGCCAGCAGTGTTAGCAGGGATCAGCCCCAGCATTTT.

J is TRBJ2-1 and V is TRBV7-2; TRBD2 matches at 16 bases. Germline CDR1 is SGHTA and CDR2 is FQGNSA. CDR3 length equals 18 residues. J was trimmed by 0 bases and V by 5 bases; bases with no gene match: 4. DNA of the CDR3: TGTGCCAGCAGCAGAGGGACTAGCGGGGGGGCCTCCTACAATGAGCAGTTCTTC. It yields the protein CASSRGTSGGASYNEQFF.

The chain joins TRBV12-3 or TRBV12-4 to TRBJ2-1, with 8 positions matching TRBD2. V shed 6 bases and J 6 bases; nucleotides not matched to a gene: 4. The CDR3 length is 13 residues. The CDR3: CASSRGLANEQFF. The CDR3 DNA sequence: TGTGCCAGCAGCCGAGGACTAGCCAATGAGCAGTTCTTC.

The CDR3 DNA reads TGTGCCAGCAGCCAAATGGGCGGGGGGGCCTACAATGAGCAGTTCTTC. Its protein product is CASSQMGGGAYNEQFF. The rearrangement links TRBV4-2 to TRBJ2-1; TRBD2 matches 9 bases. The length of the CDR3 is 16 residues. J lost 2 bases, V lost 2 bases, and 4 bases had no gene match. Per germline, CDR1 LGHNA and CDR2 YNFKEQ.

V is TRBV13 and J is TRBJ1-5; TRBD1 aligns across 7 bases. The CDR3 has 14 residues. The V gene end was trimmed by 8 bases and the J gene end by 6 bases; junction bases not matched to a gene: 10. Looked up from germline, CDR1 is PRHDT and CDR2 is FYEKMQ (reference sequence). The CDR3 DNA sequence: TGTGCCAGCGGGGCAGGGGGTGTGATTCAGCCCCAGCATTTT. Amino acid sequence: CASGAGGVIQPQHF.

The rearrangement uses TRBV6-5 and TRBJ2-7, with TRBD1 identical over 11 bases. The CDR3 contains 14 residues. From germline, CDR1 is MNHEY and CDR2 SVGAGI. V shed 6 bases and J 4 bases; nucleotides not matched to a gene: 5. CDR3 in amino acids: CASRRTGGVYEQYF. The CDR3 DNA reads as TGTGCCAGCAGGCGGACAGGGGGCGTATACGAGCAGTACTTC.

V and J are TRBV2 and TRBJ2-2; TRBD1 is a possible D gene (5 bases). Germline-derived CDR1 and CDR2 are SNHLY and FYNNEI. The CDR3 is 16 amino acids. The V end was cut by 2 bases, the J end by 1 base, with 11 bases between. CDR3 in DNA: TGTGCCAGCAGTGAATTGCAGGGCTTGAACACCGGGGAGCTGTTTTTT. Protein sequence: CASSELQGLNTGELFF. Full variable domain (missing parts from reference TRBV2 and TRBJ2-2): EPEVTQTPSHQVTQMGQEVILRCVPISNHLYFYWYRQILGQKVEFLVSFYNNEISEKSEIFDDQFSVERPDGSNFTLKIRSTKLEDSAMYFCASSELQGLNTGELFFGEGSRLTVL.

The V and J genes are TRBV3-1 (or the pseudogene TRBV3-2) and TRBJ1-2, with D possibly matching TRBD1 (6 bases). The CDR3 is 12 residues long. Germline V gene data show CDR1 as LGHDT and CDR2 as YNNKEL (reference sequence). Trimming took 3 bases from V and 4 from J, leaving 6 bases between them. The CDR3 loop reads CASSQGAYGYTF. The DNA for the CDR3 is TGTGCCAGCAGCCAGGGGGCCTATGGCTACACCTTC.

The chain is built from TRBV2 and TRBJ1-5; D remains ambiguous. The CDR3 consists of 14 residues. With 9 bases removed from V and 5 bases from J, the gap between germline ends came to 17 bases. Germline loops: CDR1 SNHLY, CDR2 FYNNEI. CDR3 in amino acids: CASQFGIGDQPQHF. CDR3 nucleotide sequence: TGTGCCAGTCAATTCGGCATCGGGGATCAGCCCCAGCATTTT.

This sequence joins TRBV2 and TRBJ1-2; 9 bases fit TRBD1. In germline, CDR1 is SNHLY, CDR2 FYNNEI. V dropped 6 bases and J dropped 1; count of bases not matched to a gene: 12. This CDR3 is built from 17 residues. The CDR3 loop reads CASREPGQGFLNYGYTF. In DNA, the CDR3 is TGTGCCAGCAGGGAACCGGGACAGGGATTCCTTAACTATGGCTACACCTTC.

The V and J genes are TRBV27 and TRBJ1-1; the D gene is possibly TRBD1 (6 bases). Trimming removed 5 bases from V and 13 bases from J, with 20 bases in between. Germline values: CDR1 MNHEY, CDR2 SMNVEV (reference sequence). The CDR3 loop spans 13 amino acids. The CDR3 protein is CASSPQTGFHSFF. The CDR3 DNA follows: TGTGCCAGCAGTCCACAGACAGGTTTTCACAGTTTCTTT.

J is TRBJ2-2 and V is TRBV7-7; D gene ambiguous. There are 15 residues in the CDR3. Germline lookup yields CDR1 SSHAT and CDR2 FNYEAQ (reference sequence). The V end was cut by 2 bases, the J end by 4 bases, with 11 bases between. For the CDR3, the DNA is TGTGCCAGCAGCTTAAGTGACACTTTCACCGGGGAGCTGTTTTTT. Its protein product is CASSLSDTFTGELFF.

The V gene is TRBV6-5, the J gene TRBJ1-5; TRBD1 agrees at 9 bases. The germline V gene has CDR1 MNHEY and CDR2 SVGAGI. This CDR3 has 14 residues. J gave up 5 bases and V 7 bases, and 6 bases lay outside the gene matches. This chain's CDR3 is CASTDGTGYQPQHF. DNA of the CDR3: TGTGCCAGCACCGACGGGACAGGGTATCAGCCCCAGCATTTT.

This chain joins TRBV4-2 and TRBJ1-2, with TRBD1 identical over 7 bases. The CDR3 is made up of 17 amino acids. CDR1 and CDR2 from the germline V gene are LGHNA and YNFKEQ. Trimming took 0 bases from V and 2 from J; bases not matched to a gene: 9. CDR3 sequence: CASSQDGSTGKNYGYTF. Here the CDR3 DNA reads TGTGCCAGCAGCCAAGATGGATCGACAGGGAAAAACTATGGCTACACCTTC.